What follows are 2 T cell receptor beta chains derived from one specimen sequenced in a study of T cell clonality in common variable immunodeficiency. Libraries were prepared by immunoSEQ multiplex PCR; TCRdb keeps only in-frame clonotypes and omits some of them. This repertoire holds 52,000 or so clones, and none appear only once. The sequencing input was peripheral blood mononuclear cells. These receptors were obtained from a person aged 18-69 years in good health.

This clone was counted ten times or more. The read ends 3 residues before the CDR3 terminus; that terminus is restored from the germline J gene. This chain connects TRBV5-1 to TRBJ2-7, with D unresolved. Between the trimmed V and J ends, which lost 0 bases and 0 bases, there was a span of 7 bases. This CDR3 has 14 residues. Germline assignment: CDR1 SGHRS and CDR2 YFSETQ. The sequenced part of the CDR3 DNA is TGCGCCAGCAGCTTGGGGCAGGCCTCCTACGAG. It encodes CASSLGQASYE. The CDR3, in full, reads CASSLGQASYEQYF. The full variable domain, in which reference TRBV5-1 and TRBJ2-7 provide the parts outside the CDR3, is KAGVTQTPRYLIKTRGQQVTLSCSPISGHRSVSWYQQTPGQGLQFLFEYFSETQRNKGNFPGRFSGRQFSNSRSEMNVSTLELGDSALYLCASSLGQASYEQYFGPGTRLTVT.

This clone has at least ten counts. Read data end 3 residues before the CDR3 end; the end is taken from the germline J gene. The chain uses TRBV23-1 and TRBJ2-3, with 11 positions matching TRBD2. TRBV23-1 is labeled an ORF, and its function is uncertain. Losses at the gene ends were 4 bases for V and 4 bases for J; bases not matched to a gene: 16. This CDR3 is 19 amino acids long. The CDR3 spells CASSLLYIAGGPGADTQYF. The CDR3 DNA, read in part, is TGCGCCAGCAGTCTTCTATATATAGCGGGGGGGCCGGGGGCAGATACG.